This entry is about one T cell receptor beta chain. What antigen it recognizes has not been identified. Base qualities were left out, and no much larger clone turns up one base away. The CDR3 runs 13 amino acids, cysteine and phenylalanine included. Only the CDR3 DNA is retained, 39 bases long and in frame from the first base. V is reduced by 2 bases and J by 3 bases, leaving a spacing of 7 bases between them. The germline V gene encodes CDR1 MNHEY and CDR2 SVGAGI. In total, approximately 610 healthy bone marrow donors made up the cohort. At the time of sampling, all cohort members were nominally healthy, though unrecorded immune exposures were likely present. The donor was CMV seropositive and was included in the group of some 290 seropositive cohort members. A peripheral blood sample was provided by each donor, and peripheral blood mononuclear cells were used for TCR beta sequencing. The Qiagen DNeasy Blood Extraction Kit was used to extract genomic DNA from the blood cell samples.

The entry originates in a study of cytomegalovirus exposure and HLA in healthy donors (dated by TCRdb to the late 2010s). Background for the entire study: An earlier analysis of several hundred of the donors reported more than 250 Gb of sequence data and roughly 110 million unique TCR beta sequences from about 200 million T cells. Donor age, sex, ethnicity and CMV serostatus were collected together with the repertoire data. Typing coverage varied by locus: roughly 620-640 donors for A, B, C, DRB1 and DQB1; around 560 for DQA1; over 600 for DPA1; some 470 for DPB1. Among the roughly 390 genotyped donors, around 79% belonged to the genetic ancestry cluster associated with self-reported Caucasian donors. In a later genetic analysis, genome-wide SNP genotypes for about three fifths of the 666 donors were used, and that subset was treated as a discovery cohort. To predict cytomegalovirus infection status, the study combined high-throughput TCR immunosequencing, statistical association of individual TCRs with disease status, and machine learning. All discovery cohort repertoires had been generated on a single sequencing platform. Among around 400 genotyped donors of the cohort, an average of approximately 240,000 unique TCR beta nucleotide sequences were sequenced per donor, roughly 18% of them non-productive. An earlier analysis of 587 of the donors used high-throughput TCR beta sequencing to judge whether each TCR beta V gene segment behaved as functional or pseudogenic. HLA typing included class I and class II loci at four-digit resolution. The study profiled the T cell repertoires of more than 500 subjects by immunosequencing and related them to cytomegalovirus serostatus. Roughly five DR-DQ haplotypes were handled as single units for association and clustering because linkage in the cohort was strong. The study aimed to test whether signatures of past pathogen exposure could be identified by cataloging public T cell receptors. An early release that covered around 590 HLA-typed donors contained about 290 gigabases of sequencing data and tens of millions of unique TCR sequences. A later analysis re-analyzed previously published TCR beta repertoires from hundreds of donors and added high-resolution HLA genotyping to study TCR occurrence patterns. In the later analysis, no new phenotypic data were used to find candidate immune exposures; instead, reliance was placed on TCR beta sequences and their occurrence across donors. Besides the first cohort of 550 to 750 subjects, a separate validation cohort made up of roughly 120 different subjects was used. Beyond this particular receptor, the publication reports: Some IMGT-functional V segments, including TRBV6-2 and TRBV6-3, could not be distinguished by the 87-base-pair reads and were therefore excluded. An earlier analysis of some 560 of the donors showed that most TCR beta V segments appeared in productive rearrangements either about 87% or about 30% of the time, which broadly matched IMGT annotations. Because HLA typing was unavailable for some donors at each locus, only the typed subset was used in association tests. A further reported finding was that TCR beta sequences accurately predicted the HLA-A and HLA-B alleles for most subjects in the first cohort. In a later analysis, the rate of TCR association differed among HLA loci, with DRB1 alleles having the most associated TCRs and HLA-C alleles having the fewest. A group of highly shared sequence variants was considered likely to be a technical artifact of the sequencing pipeline. Correlated functional status among segregating V segments might be attributable to linkage disequilibrium, but an unknown experimental factor could not be ruled out. A later genetic analysis associated a missense DCLRE1C variant with V-gene and J-gene trimming of TCR beta chains, and an independent cohort replicated the association. Roughly uniform sequencing depth across donors was assumed in presence/absence analyses, although this assumption may not hold. A total of fewer than 200 TCR beta chains were listed by the study as associated with cytomegalovirus. A later analysis associated approximately 17,000 TCR beta sequences with specific HLA alleles at a false discovery rate of 0.05. A later analysis reported that several top co-occurrence clusters appeared linked to parvovirus B19, influenza, CMV and Epstein-Barr virus. In a later analysis, HLA-associated TCR beta chains were found to be more clonally expanded and to have lower generation probabilities than equally common non-associated chains. The only immune exposure information available for the cohort was CMV serostatus. This cohort had only TCR beta chains sequenced, and the lack of alpha or paired-chain data limited which features could be detected. Most CMV-associated TCR beta chains appeared to be HLA-restricted in a later analysis, and the HLA associations seemed to be driven largely by CMV exposure. In a later genetic analysis, fewer N-insertions in productive TCRs were reported among donors in an Asian-associated ancestry cluster than the roughly 640-donor mean. In both the original and validation cohorts, the classifier was reported to diagnose cytomegalovirus status with high specificity and sensitivity. When HLA alleles, especially DR and DQ, strongly co-occurred, attributing TCR associations to individual alleles was difficult. The authors suggested that the approach could potentially be extended to other disease states and immunological phenotypes. About 17 rarely observed V segments, including chromosome 9 orphons, were excluded from the earlier analysis of almost 600 of the donors because counts were too low. Most TCR sequences were observed very rarely across donors, whereas some public TCRs were present in many individuals. Three of the identified cytomegalovirus-associated TCR beta chains were confirmed in vitro to be specific for cytomegalovirus antigens.

Libraries were constructed by the immunoSEQ multiplex PCR assay. The multiplex PCR relied on a mix of 60 forward primers for TCR Vbeta segments and 13 reverse primers for TCR Jbeta segments. A multiplex PCR assay on genomic DNA amplified the CDR3 region of rearranged TCR beta genes. The Illumina HiSeq System was used to sequence the amplified TCR beta libraries as 87-base-pair reads. From the authors' description of their analysis: In a later analysis, roughly 80 million unique TCR beta chains were counted across the approximately 670 repertoires, and approximately 11 million of these chains were shared by at least two donors. Raw reads were error-corrected and collapsed into unique sequences with a nearest-neighbor algorithm that merged closely related sequences to remove PCR and sequencing errors. Alignment of CDR3 sequences to IMGT reference sequences was used to assign V, D and J gene segments. For a sequence to be retained, at least a six-nucleotide match to both a V gene segment and a J gene segment was required. Rearrangements were called productive when the CDR3 lacked stop codons and stayed in frame with V and J; all others were non-productive. Following IMGT convention, CDR3 was defined as the stretch from the second conserved V-encoded cysteine to the conserved J-encoded phenylalanine. The earlier analysis of fewer than 750 of the donors excluded sequences that lacked an unambiguous match to a single V gene segment. In an earlier analysis of roughly 600 of the donors, a V segment was called functional when productive rearrangements were above 56.7%, and segregating when the standard deviation between donors exceeded 5%. A statistical classification framework was built for diagnosing cytomegalovirus status from the catalog of TCR beta chain sequences. V and J gene assignment, in a later analysis, came from comparing TCR nucleotide sequences with IMGT/GENE-DB human TR gene sequences. In a later analysis, CDR3 sequences and most-parsimonious VDJ recombination scenarios were assigned using the TCRdist pipeline. A later analysis defined each TCR beta chain by its CDR3 amino acid sequence plus V-gene family, and excluded reads lacking a unique V-gene family. In a later analysis, fewer than 650 highly shared, low-generation-probability nucleotide sequences were removed to address suspected cross-contamination and a sequencing artifact. In a later analysis, a clonal expansion index for each public chain was calculated from normalized within-repertoire ranks of inferred template counts. A later analysis computed generation probabilities with a VDJ recombination model fitted to out-of-frame rearrangements, and checked the results against IGoR. Hypergeometric tests were used in a later analysis to score TCR-TCR, TCR-HLA and TCR-CMV co-occurrence, with a repertoire-size bias correction applied to the TCR pairs. To estimate false discovery rates, a later analysis permuted the HLA or CMV assignments 20 times. In a later analysis, co-occurring TCRs were grouped with DBSCAN, and TCRdist sequence similarity was added when clustering was performed within HLA-allele-positive subsets. Co-occurrence clustering excluded repertoires with fewer than 30,000 or more than 120,000 public chains, plus five with anomalous nucleotide sharing. Entries here come from immuneACCESS through TCRdb and include only in-frame sequences with V and J called. Some clones fail to appear in such tables; in the studies checked, an unresolved V gene covers under half of the shortfall, and the cause of the remainder is unknown. V and J calls and clone size come straight from that table; D and trimming were deduced from the DNA. For this sample there are some 120,000 clones; under 85% appear just once. The ten largest make up around 8.5% of the sample.

Sequencing was carried out using PBMCs. The sequence links TRBV6-5 to TRBJ2-5, with an unclear D gene assignment. The TCR comes from a woman aged 45 to 65 in good health and CMV-seropositive. The base sequence is TGTGCCAGCAGTTACGGGCCTAAAGAGACCCAGTACTTC. It is translated as CASSYGPKETQYF.